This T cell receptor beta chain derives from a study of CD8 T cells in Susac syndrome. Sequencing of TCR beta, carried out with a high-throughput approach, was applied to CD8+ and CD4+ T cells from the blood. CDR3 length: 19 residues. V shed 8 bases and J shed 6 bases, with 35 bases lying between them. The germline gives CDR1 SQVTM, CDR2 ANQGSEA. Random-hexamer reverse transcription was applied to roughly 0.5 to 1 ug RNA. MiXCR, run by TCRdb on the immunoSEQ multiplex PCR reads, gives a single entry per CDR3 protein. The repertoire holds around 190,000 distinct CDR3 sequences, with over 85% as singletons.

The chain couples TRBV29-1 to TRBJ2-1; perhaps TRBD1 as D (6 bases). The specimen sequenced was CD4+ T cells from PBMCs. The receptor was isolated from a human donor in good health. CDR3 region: CSPGRGKFLDWTDLNEQFF. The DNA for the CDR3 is TGCAGCCCGGGCAGGGGTAAATTCTTAGACTGGACCGACCTCAATGAGCAGTTCTTC.